This TCR beta chain was documented in a study of T-cell reconstitution after alpha-beta-depleted transplantation in children. This clonotype was recorded a few times. Its antigen remains unknown. Unique molecular identifiers were used to barcode this TCRbeta library. MiXCR was run by TCRdb on the PCR reads, yielding one entry per CDR3 protein. The data show about 400,000 distinct CDR3 sequences, 15% to 20% seen once. Study results and caveats: One year post-transplant, T-cell counts and diversity were largely derived from T cells produced anew. Alpha-beta T cells about two months after transplant reportedly derived from several hundred expanded graft clones.

With 2 bases removed from V and 2 bases from J, the gap between germline ends came to 5 bases. The V gene's germline CDR1 is SGHKS and CDR2 YYEKEE (reference sequence). This CDR3 contains 13 residues. This TCR derives from a boy younger than two who had a stem cell transplant for Wiskott-Aldrich syndrome, so the T cells may come from the graft donor. Sequencing was performed on PBMCs, mostly from graft donor cells, taken 360 days after TCRalphabeta/CD19-depleted stem cell transplant. This chain joins TRBV5-5 and TRBJ2-1; D is unresolved. CDR3 coding DNA: TGTGCCAGCAGCTTAAGTACCTACAATGAGCAGTTCTTC. This gives the protein CASSLSTYNEQFF.